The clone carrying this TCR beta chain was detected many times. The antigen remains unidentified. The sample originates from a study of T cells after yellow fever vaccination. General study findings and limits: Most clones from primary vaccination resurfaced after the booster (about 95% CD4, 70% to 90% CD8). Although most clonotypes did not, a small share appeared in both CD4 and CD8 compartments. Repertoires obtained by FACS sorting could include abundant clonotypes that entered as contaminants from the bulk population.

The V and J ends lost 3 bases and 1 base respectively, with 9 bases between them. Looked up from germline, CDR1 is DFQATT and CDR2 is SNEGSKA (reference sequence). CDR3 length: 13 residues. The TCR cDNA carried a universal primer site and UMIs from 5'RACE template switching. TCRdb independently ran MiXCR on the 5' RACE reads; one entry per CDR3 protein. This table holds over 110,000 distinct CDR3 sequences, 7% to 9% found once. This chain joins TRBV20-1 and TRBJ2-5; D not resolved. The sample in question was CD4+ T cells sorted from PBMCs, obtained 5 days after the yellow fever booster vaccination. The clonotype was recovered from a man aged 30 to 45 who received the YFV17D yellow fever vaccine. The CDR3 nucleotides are TGCAGTGCTAGCGGCGGTTTCCAAGAGACCCAGTACTTC. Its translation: CSASGGFQETQYF.